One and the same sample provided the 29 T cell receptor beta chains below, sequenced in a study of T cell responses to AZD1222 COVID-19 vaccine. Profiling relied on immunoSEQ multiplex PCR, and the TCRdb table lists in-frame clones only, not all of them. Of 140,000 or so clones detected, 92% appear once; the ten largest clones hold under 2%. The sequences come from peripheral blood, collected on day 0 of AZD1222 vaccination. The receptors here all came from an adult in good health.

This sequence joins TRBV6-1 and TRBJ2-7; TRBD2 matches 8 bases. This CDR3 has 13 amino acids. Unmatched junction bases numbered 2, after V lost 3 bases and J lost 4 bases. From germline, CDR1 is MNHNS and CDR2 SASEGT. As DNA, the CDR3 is TGTGCCAGCAGTGACGGGAGGGGTTACGAGCAGTACTTC. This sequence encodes CASSDGRGYEQYF.

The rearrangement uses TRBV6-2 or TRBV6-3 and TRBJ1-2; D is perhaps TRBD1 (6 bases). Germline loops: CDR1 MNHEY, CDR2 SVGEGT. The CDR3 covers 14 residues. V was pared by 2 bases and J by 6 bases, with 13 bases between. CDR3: CASSYPKTGNGYTF. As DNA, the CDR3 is TGTGCCAGCAGTTACCCGAAAACAGGGAATGGCTACACCTTC.

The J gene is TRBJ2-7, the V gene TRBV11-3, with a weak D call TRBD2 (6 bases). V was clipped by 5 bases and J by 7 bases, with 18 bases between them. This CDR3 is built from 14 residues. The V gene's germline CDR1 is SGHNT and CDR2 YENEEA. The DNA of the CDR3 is TGTGCCAGCAGCCCAACCCGTCTAGCGTGGGAGCAGTACTTC. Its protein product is CASSPTRLAWEQYF.

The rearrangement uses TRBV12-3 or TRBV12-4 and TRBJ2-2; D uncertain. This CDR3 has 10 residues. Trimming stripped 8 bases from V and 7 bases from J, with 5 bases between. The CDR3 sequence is CASHSGELFF. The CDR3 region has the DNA TGTGCCAGCCATAGCGGGGAGCTGTTTTTT.

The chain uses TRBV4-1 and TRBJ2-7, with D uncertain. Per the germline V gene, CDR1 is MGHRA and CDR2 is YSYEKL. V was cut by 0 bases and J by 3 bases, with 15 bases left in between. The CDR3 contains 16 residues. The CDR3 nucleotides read TGCGCCAGCAGCCAAGATACCTCGTCTCGAGGCTACGAGCAGTACTTC. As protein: CASSQDTSSRGYEQYF.

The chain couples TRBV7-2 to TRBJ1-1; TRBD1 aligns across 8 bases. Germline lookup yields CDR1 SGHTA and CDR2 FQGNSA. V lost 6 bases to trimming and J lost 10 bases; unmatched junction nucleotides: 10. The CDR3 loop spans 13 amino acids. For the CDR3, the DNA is TGTGCCAGCAGTTTGGACAGGGAAACAATAGCTTTCTTT. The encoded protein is CASSLDRETIAFF.

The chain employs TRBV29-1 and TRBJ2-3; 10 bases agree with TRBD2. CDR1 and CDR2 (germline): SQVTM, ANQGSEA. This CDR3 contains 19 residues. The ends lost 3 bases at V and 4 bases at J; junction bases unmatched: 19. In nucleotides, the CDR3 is TGCAGCGTTGACGGCAACGGGCTAGCGGGAGCCCAGAGGGCAGATACGCAGTATTTT. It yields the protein CSVDGNGLAGAQRADTQYF.

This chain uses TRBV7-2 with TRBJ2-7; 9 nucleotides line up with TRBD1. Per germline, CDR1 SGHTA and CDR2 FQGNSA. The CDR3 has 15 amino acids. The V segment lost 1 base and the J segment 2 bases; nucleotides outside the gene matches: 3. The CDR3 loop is CASSLGDRATYEQYF. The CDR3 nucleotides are TGTGCCAGCAGCTTAGGGGACAGGGCCACCTACGAGCAGTACTTC. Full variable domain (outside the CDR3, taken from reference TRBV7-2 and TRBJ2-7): GAGVSQSPSNKVTEKGKDVELRCDPISGHTALYWYRQSLGQGLEFLIYFQGNSAPDKSGLPSDRFSAERTGGSVSTLTIQRTQQEDSAVYLCASSLGDRATYEQYFGPGTRLTVT.

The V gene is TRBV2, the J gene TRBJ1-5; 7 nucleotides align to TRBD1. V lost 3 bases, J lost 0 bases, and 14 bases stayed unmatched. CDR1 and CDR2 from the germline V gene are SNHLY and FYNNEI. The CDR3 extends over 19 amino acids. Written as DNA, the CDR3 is TGTGCCAGCAGTGACCCTCGACAGGGTAGGATTGGTAGCAATCAGCCCCAGCATTTT. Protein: CASSDPRQGRIGSNQPQHF.

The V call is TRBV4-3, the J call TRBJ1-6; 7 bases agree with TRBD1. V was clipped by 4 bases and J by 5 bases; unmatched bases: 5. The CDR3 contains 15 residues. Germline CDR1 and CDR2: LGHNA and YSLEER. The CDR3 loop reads CASSRYRGHNSPLHF. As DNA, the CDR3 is TGCGCCAGCAGCCGATACAGGGGCCATAATTCACCCCTCCACTTT.

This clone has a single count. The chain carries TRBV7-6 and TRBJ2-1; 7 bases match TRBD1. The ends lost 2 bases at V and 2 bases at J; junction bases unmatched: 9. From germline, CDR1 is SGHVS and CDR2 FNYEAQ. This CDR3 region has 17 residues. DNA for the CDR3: TGTGCCAGCAGCTTATCCCCTAAGGGGGCGACCTACAATGAGCAGTTCTTC. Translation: CASSLSPKGATYNEQFF.

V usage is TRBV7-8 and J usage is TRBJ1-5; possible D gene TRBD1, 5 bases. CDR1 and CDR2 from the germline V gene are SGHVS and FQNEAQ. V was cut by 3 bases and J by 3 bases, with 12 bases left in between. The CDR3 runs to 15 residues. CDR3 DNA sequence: TGTGCCAGCAGCTTGTATGGGACCGTCAATCAGCCCCAGCATTTT. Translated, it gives CASSLYGTVNQPQHF. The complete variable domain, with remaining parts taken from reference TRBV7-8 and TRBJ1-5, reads GAGVSQSPRYKVAKRGQDVALRCDPISGHVSLFWYQQALGQGPEFLTYFQNEAQLDKSGLPSDRFFAERPEGSVSTLKIQRTQQEDSAVYLCASSLYGTVNQPQHFGDGTRLSIL.

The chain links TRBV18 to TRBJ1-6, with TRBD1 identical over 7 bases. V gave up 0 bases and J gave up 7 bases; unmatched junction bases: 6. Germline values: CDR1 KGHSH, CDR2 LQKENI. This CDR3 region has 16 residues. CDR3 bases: TGTGCCAGCTCACCACCAAGTCCAGGGGGGAATTCACCCCTCCACTTT. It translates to CASSPPSPGGNSPLHF.

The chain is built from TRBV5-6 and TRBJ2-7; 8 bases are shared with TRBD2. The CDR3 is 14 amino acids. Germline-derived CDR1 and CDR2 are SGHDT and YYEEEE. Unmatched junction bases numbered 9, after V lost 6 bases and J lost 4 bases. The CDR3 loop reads CASTLAGLAYEQYF. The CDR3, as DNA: TGTGCCAGCACCCTAGCAGGACTAGCTTACGAGCAGTACTTC.

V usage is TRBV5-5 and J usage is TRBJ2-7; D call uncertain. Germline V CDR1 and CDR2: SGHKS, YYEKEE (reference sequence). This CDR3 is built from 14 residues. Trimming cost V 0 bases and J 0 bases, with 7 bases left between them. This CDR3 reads CASSLGFPSYEQYF. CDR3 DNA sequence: TGTGCCAGCAGCTTGGGGTTCCCCTCCTACGAGCAGTACTTC.

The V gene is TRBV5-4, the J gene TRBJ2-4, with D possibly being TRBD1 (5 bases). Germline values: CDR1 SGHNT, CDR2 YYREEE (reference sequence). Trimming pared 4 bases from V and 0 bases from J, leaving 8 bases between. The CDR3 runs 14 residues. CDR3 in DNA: TGTGCCAGCAGCCAGACAGTAGCCAAAAACATTCAGTACTTC. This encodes CASSQTVAKNIQYF.

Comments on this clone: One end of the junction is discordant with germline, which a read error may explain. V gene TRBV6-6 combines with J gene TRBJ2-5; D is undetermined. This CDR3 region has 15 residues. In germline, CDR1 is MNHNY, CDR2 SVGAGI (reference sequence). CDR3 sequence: CASTYPPGIQETQYF. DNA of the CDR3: TGTGCCAGCACTTACCCCCCAGGTATACAAGAGACCCAGTACTTC.

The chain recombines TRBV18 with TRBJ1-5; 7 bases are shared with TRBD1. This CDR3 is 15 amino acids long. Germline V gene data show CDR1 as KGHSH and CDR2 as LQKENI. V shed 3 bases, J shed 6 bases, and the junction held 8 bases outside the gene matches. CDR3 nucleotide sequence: TGTGCCAGCTCACCGGGAACAGGGGCAAGTCAGCCCCAGCATTTT. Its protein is CASSPGTGASQPQHF.

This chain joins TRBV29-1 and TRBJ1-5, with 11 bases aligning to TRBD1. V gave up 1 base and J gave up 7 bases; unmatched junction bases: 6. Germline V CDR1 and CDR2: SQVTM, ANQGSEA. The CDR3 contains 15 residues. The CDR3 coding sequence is TGCAGCGTTGAAGTAGGGACAGGGGGAGGACAGCCCCAGCATTTT. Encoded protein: CSVEVGTGGGQPQHF.

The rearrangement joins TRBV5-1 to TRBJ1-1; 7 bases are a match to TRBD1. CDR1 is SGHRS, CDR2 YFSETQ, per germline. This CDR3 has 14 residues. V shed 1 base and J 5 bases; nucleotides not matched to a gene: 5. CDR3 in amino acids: CASSLIRGQTEAFF. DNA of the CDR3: TGCGCCAGCAGCTTGATTAGGGGGCAGACTGAAGCTTTCTTT.

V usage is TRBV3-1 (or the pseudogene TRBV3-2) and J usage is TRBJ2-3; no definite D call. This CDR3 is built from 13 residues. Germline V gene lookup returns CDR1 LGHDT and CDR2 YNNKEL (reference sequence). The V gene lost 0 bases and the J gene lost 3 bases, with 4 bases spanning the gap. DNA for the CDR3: TGTGCCAGCAGCCAAGAAAATACAGATACGCAGTATTTT. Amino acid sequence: CASSQENTDTQYF.

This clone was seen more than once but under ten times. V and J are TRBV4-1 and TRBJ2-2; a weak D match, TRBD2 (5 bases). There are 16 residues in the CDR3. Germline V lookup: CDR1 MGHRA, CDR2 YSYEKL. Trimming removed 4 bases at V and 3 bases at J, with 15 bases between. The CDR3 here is CASSRQDLVHTGELFF. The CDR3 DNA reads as TGCGCCAGCAGCCGCCAGGACTTGGTGCACACCGGGGAGCTGTTTTTT.

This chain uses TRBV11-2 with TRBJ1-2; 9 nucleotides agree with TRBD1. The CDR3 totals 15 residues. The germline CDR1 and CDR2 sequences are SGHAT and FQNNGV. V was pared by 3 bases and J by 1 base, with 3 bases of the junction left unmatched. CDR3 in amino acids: CASSLGQGSNYGYTF. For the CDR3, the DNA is TGTGCCAGCAGCTTGGGACAGGGAAGTAACTATGGCTACACCTTC.

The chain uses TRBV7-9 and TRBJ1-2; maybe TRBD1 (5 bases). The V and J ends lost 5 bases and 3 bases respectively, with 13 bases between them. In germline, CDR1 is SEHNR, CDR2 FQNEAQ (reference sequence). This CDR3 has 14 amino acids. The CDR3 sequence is CASSPAGGYYGYTF. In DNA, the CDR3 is TGTGCCAGCAGCCCCGCTGGGGGGTACTATGGCTACACCTTC. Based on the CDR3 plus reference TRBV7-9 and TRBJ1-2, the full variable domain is DTGVSQNPRHKITKRGQNVTFRCDPISEHNRLYWYRQTLGQGPEFLTYFQNEAQLEKSRLLSDRFSAERPKGSFSTLEIQRTEQGDSAMYLCASSPAGGYYGYTFGSGTRLTVV.

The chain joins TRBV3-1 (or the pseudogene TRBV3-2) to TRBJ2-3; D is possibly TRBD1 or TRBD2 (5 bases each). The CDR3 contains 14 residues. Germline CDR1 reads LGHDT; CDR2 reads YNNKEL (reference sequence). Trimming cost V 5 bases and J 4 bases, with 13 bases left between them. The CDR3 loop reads CASSYRQGPDTQYF. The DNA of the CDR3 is TGTGCCAGCAGCTACCGCCAGGGACCAGATACGCAGTATTTT.

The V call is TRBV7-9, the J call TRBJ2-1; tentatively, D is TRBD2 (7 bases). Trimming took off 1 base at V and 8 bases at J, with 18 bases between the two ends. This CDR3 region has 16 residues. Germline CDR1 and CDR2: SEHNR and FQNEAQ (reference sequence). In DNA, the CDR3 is TGTGCCAGCAGCTTAGTGACGGGGGGCGTCCGGGATGAGCAGTTCTTC. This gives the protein CASSLVTGGVRDEQFF.

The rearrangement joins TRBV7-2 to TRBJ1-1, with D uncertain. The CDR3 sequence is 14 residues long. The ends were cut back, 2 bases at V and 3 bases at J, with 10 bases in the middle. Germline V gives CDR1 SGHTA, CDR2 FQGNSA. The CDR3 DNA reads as TGTGCCAGCAGCTTAATCGTCGGGGACACTGAAGCTTTCTTT. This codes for CASSLIVGDTEAFF. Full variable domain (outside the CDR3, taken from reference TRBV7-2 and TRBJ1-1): GAGVSQSPSNKVTEKGKDVELRCDPISGHTALYWYRQSLGQGLEFLIYFQGNSAPDKSGLPSDRFSAERTGGSVSTLTIQRTQQEDSAVYLCASSLIVGDTEAFFGQGTRLTVV.

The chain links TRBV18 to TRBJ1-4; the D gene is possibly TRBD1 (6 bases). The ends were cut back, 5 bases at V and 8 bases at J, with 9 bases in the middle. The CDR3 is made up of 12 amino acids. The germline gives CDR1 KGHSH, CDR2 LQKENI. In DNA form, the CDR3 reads TGTGCCAGCTCAGGCGACAGGGAAAAACTGTTTTTT. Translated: CASSGDREKLFF. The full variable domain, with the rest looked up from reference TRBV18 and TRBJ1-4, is NAGVMQNPRHLVRRRGQEARLRCSPMKGHSHVYWYRQLPEEGLKFMVYLQKENIIDESGMPKERFSAEFPKEGPSILRIQQVVRGDSAAYFCASSGDREKLFFGSGTQLSVL.

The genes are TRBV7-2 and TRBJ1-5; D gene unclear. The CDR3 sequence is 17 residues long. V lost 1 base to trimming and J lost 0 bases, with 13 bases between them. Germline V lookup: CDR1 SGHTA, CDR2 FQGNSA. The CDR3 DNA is TGTGCCAGCAGCTTAGTCCCGCACGCATATAGCAATCAGCCCCAGCATTTT. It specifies CASSLVPHAYSNQPQHF.